This TCR beta chain originates from a study of blood T cell repertoires in COVID-19. Study background: T cells, B-cell-depleted T cells, or PBMCs provided the cDNA or gDNA that served as material.

Original methodology: Nucleated cell number was recorded as an estimate derived from reference gene primer amplification. Some clones are missing from TCRdb's copy, which holds only in-frame ones; the method was immunoSEQ multiplex PCR. V and J calls and clone size are those listed in that table; D and trimming were worked out from the DNA. The table includes 400,000 to 450,000 clones, less than 95% detected once. Residents of 24 US areas, aged roughly 18 to 95 years, made up the participants. Cohort assignment relied on participant-reported clinical history. The ends lost 3 bases at V and 6 bases at J; junction bases unmatched: 14. The CDR3 is 16 amino acids. Germline lookup yields CDR1 SNHLY and CDR2 FYNNEI.

Sequenced: PBMCs or T cells enriched from blood (not recorded which). The V and J genes are TRBV2 and TRBJ2-7, with TRBD2 matching over 7 bases. This receptor was obtained from a young man who had recovered from COVID-19. The CDR3 coding sequence is TGTGCCAGCAGTGAGGGAGGAAGGGGAGGGAGAGGCGAGCAGTACTTC. It specifies CASSEGGRGGRGEQYF.